Below are 17 T cell receptor beta chains sequenced from a single sample in a study of PD-L1 blockade in urothelial cancer. The data were produced by immunoSEQ multiplex PCR, yet TCRdb's version contains in-frame clones alone and is incomplete. The sample contains 40,000 to 50,000 clones, 82% of which appear only once. Time point specified: peripheral blood 6 weeks after treatment start. The specimen was PBMCs, collected around atezolizumab (anti-PD-L1) treatment. All receptors derive from a man in his 60s with urothelial cancer.

The V gene is TRBV1, the J gene TRBJ2-7; no check of the table's D call, TRBD2, against the DNA was made. TRBV1 is recorded as a pseudogene. The CDR3 loop spans 16 amino acids. The CDR3 bases are TGCACCAGCAGCCTCGCTACTAGCGGGGGCTCCTACGAGCAGTACTTC. Amino acid sequence: CTSSLATSGGSYEQYF.

J is TRBJ1-1 and V is TRBV19; 8 bases agree with TRBD1. The germline V gene has CDR1 LNHDA and CDR2 SQIVND (reference sequence). The CDR3 spans 13 residues. With 7 bases clipped from V and 1 base from J, the junction kept 2 bases outside the gene matches. The CDR3, as DNA: TGTGCCAGTAATGACAGGGGGAACACTGAAGCTTTCTTT. Protein sequence: CASNDRGNTEAFF.

The gene calls are TRBV4-3 and TRBJ1-2, with D possibly matching TRBD1 (5 bases). The CDR3 is made up of 13 amino acids. V lost 0 bases, J lost 5 bases, and 7 bases lay in between. Germline values: CDR1 LGHNA, CDR2 YSLEER. This chain's CDR3 is CASSQEGGYGYTF. CDR3 nucleotide sequence: TGCGCCAGCAGCCAAGAGGGGGGGTATGGCTACACCTTC.

V is TRBV7-2 and J is TRBJ1-1; maybe TRBD1 (6 bases). V lost 0 bases and J 1 base, leaving 12 bases between the germline ends. In germline, CDR1 is SGHTA, CDR2 FQGNSA. The CDR3 extends over 16 amino acids. CDR3 DNA: TGTGCCAGCAGCTTAGCTGTGGGGGCGGGGAACACTGAAGCTTTCTTT. It translates to CASSLAVGAGNTEAFF.

By share, this clone counts as medium-sized. The rearrangement links TRBV7-8 to TRBJ1-5, with a weak D call TRBD1 (6 bases). The germline V gene encodes CDR1 SGHVS and CDR2 FQNEAQ. Trimming left V 0 bases short and J 6 bases short, with 12 bases between. The CDR3 consists of 15 residues. CDR3: CASSLAPGGFQPQHF. The CDR3 bases are TGTGCCAGCAGCTTAGCGCCGGGGGGCTTTCAGCCCCAGCATTTT.

The chain employs TRBV9 and TRBJ2-1, with D hard to call. V was trimmed by 0 bases and J by 9 bases, leaving 7 bases between them. The V gene's germline CDR1 is SGDLS and CDR2 YYNGEE. This CDR3 has 12 residues. In DNA form, the CDR3 reads TGTGCCAGCAGCGTAGATTTGGCTGAGCAGTTCTTC. It is translated as CASSVDLAEQFF.

This sequence joins TRBV7-8 and TRBJ2-1, with TRBD2 matching 9 bases. V lost 5 bases, J lost 7 bases, and 9 bases stayed unmatched. Germline CDR1 reads SGHVS; CDR2 reads FQNEAQ. The CDR3 has 15 residues. This CDR3 reads CASSPLAGAGNEQFF. CDR3 DNA: TGTGCCAGCAGCCCCTTAGCGGGGGCCGGGAATGAGCAGTTCTTC.

This clone came up a few times. The chain links TRBV6-1 to TRBJ2-7, with D tentatively TRBD1 (6 bases). Trimming took off 5 bases at V and 4 bases at J, with 15 bases between the two ends. CDR3 size: 14 residues. Germline CDR1 and CDR2: MNHNS and SASEGT. CDR3 sequence: CASSQGIRGYEQYF. The CDR3 DNA is TGTGCCAGCAGTCAGGGGATCCGGGGTTACGAGCAGTACTTC.

The V gene is TRBV11-2, the J gene TRBJ1-3; 8 bases agree with TRBD1. Trimming cost V 3 bases and J 4 bases; bases outside gene matches: 2. This CDR3 is 14 amino acids long. CDR1 is SGHAT, CDR2 FQNNGV, per germline. CDR3 protein: CASSFRDRGNTIYF. The DNA of the CDR3 is TGTGCCAGCAGCTTCCGGGACAGGGGAAACACCATATATTTT. Drawing the rest from reference TRBV11-2 and TRBJ1-3, the complete variable domain is EAGVAQSPRYKIIEKRQSVAFWCNPISGHATLYWYQQILGQGPKLLIQFQNNGVVDDSQLPKDRFSAERLKGVDSTLKIQPAKLEDSAVYLCASSFRDRGNTIYFGEGSWLTVV.

V gene TRBV11-3 combines with J gene TRBJ2-5; the D gene is possibly TRBD2 (5 bases). There are 15 residues in the CDR3. V lost 0 bases, J lost 5 bases, and 13 bases lay in between. Per the germline V gene, CDR1 is SGHNT and CDR2 is YENEEA. This chain's CDR3 is CASSLDSSSRETQYF. In nucleotides, the CDR3 is TGTGCCAGCAGCTTAGATTCGTCTAGCCGCGAGACCCAGTACTTC.

This chain links TRBV10-3 with TRBJ2-1; 11 bases match TRBD2. Germline V gives CDR1 ENHRY, CDR2 SYGVKD. This CDR3 has 15 residues. The V gene end was trimmed by 5 bases and the J gene end by 4 bases; junction bases not matched to a gene: 4. The CDR3: CAISSLAGEYNEQFF. CDR3 DNA: TGTGCCATCAGTTCACTAGCGGGAGAATACAATGAGCAGTTCTTC.

The chain joins TRBV7-9 to TRBJ1-3; D gene ambiguous. CDR3 length: 15 residues. Deletions cut 6 bases from V and 0 bases from J, with 12 bases between. Germline V gene sequence: CDR1 SEHNR, CDR2 FQNEAQ (reference sequence). The CDR3 loop reads CASSLIQNSGNTIYF. In nucleotides, the CDR3 is TGTGCCAGCAGTTTGATTCAGAACTCTGGAAACACCATATATTTT.

V usage is TRBV10-3 and J usage is TRBJ2-6; possible D gene TRBD2, 7 bases. The germline CDR1 and CDR2 sequences are ENHRY and SYGVKD. V was clipped by 4 bases and J by 0 bases, with 19 bases between them. There are 19 residues in the CDR3. In nucleotides, the CDR3 is TGTGCCATCAGTGTAGAGGAGGGAGGGGGACCCTCTGGGGCCAACGTCCTGACTTTC. Its translation is CAISVEEGGGPSGANVLTF.

This clone has only one observation. This chain links TRBV19 with TRBJ2-7; TRBD1 matches at 11 bases. The ends lost 3 bases at V and 5 bases at J; junction bases unmatched: 6. The CDR3 has 15 residues. Looked up from germline, CDR1 is LNHDA and CDR2 is SQIVND (reference sequence). This CDR3 reads CASSISGTGGNEQYF. The DNA of the CDR3 is TGTGCCAGTAGTATTTCCGGGACAGGGGGGAACGAGCAGTACTTC.

This chain connects TRBV28 to TRBJ1-4, with a weak D call TRBD1 (6 bases). The CDR3 loop spans 15 amino acids. The ends were cut back, 5 bases at V and 8 bases at J, with 18 bases in the middle. Germline loops: CDR1 MDHEN, CDR2 SYDVKM. This chain's CDR3 is CASSEDRGSREKLFF. CDR3 coding DNA: TGTGCCAGCAGTGAGGACAGAGGGTCGCGGGAAAAACTGTTTTTT.

The chain links TRBV28 to TRBJ1-1; 8 nucleotides line up with TRBD1. Germline CDR1 is MDHEN and CDR2 is SYDVKM. V was pared by 5 bases and J by 1 base, with 9 bases of the junction left unmatched. CDR3 size: 16 residues. The CDR3 loop reads CASSLRQGAGNTEAFF. As DNA, the CDR3 is TGTGCCAGCAGTCTCCGGCAGGGGGCCGGGAACACTGAAGCTTTCTTT.

The chain combines TRBV5-1 with TRBJ2-7; TRBD1 agrees at 8 bases. Unmatched junction bases numbered 3, after V lost 4 bases and J lost 0 bases. The CDR3 contains 14 residues. The V gene's germline CDR1 is SGHRS and CDR2 YFSETQ. The CDR3 reads CASSAGQASYEQYF. As DNA, the CDR3 is TGCGCCAGCAGCGCGGGACAGGCCTCCTACGAGCAGTACTTC.